A selection of T cell receptor beta chains follows, all from one sample in a study of CD8 T cells in ankylosing spondylitis. TCRdb re-called the 5' RACE reads through MiXCR, storing one row per CDR3 protein. The sample holds 300,000 to 350,000 distinct CDR3 sequences; 11% are singletons and the top ten take around 10%. The sample was blood, either unsorted or a sorted T cell fraction (not recorded which). These receptors all come from a female donor with ankylosing spondylitis or in good health (not recorded which). Both conserved end residues are part of each CDR3. Each record gives: D gene, V gene, clone size, J gene, CDR3 protein, CDR3 DNA. A D gene is named only where the DNA matches it firmly. Where a row states a size, it is once, few, many or the class of an expanded clone; other rows omit it.

D gene: -; V gene: TRBV4-3; clone size: many; J gene: TRBJ2-1; CDR3 protein: CASSPASEVNEQFF; CDR3 DNA: TGCGCCAGCAGCCCGGCTAGCGAAGTCAATGAGCAGTTCTTC
D gene: TRBD1; V gene: TRBV7-2; clone size: many; J gene: TRBJ1-6; CDR3 protein: CASSRDRGTSPLHF; CDR3 DNA: TGTGCCAGCAGCAGGGACAGGGGCACATCACCCCTCCACTTT
D gene: TRBD1; V gene: TRBV6-1; clone size: many; J gene: TRBJ1-1; CDR3 protein: CASSEGTGLNTEAFF; CDR3 DNA: TGTGCCAGCAGTGAGGGGACAGGGCTGAACACTGAAGCTTTCTTT
D gene: TRBD1; V gene: TRBV20-1; clone size: many; J gene: TRBJ2-7; CDR3 protein: CSARAPGQGLRLPYEQYF; CDR3 DNA: TGCAGTGCTAGGGCCCCGGGACAGGGTCTTAGGCTGCCCTACGAGCAGTACTTC
D gene: -; V gene: TRBV5-1; clone size: many; J gene: TRBJ2-7; CDR3 protein: CASSLPNSYEQYF; CDR3 DNA: TGCGCCAGCAGCTTGCCGAACTCCTACGAGCAGTACTTC
D gene: TRBD2; V gene: TRBV20-1; clone size: few; J gene: TRBJ2-7; CDR3 protein: CSARDRVLAGGSYEQYF; CDR3 DNA: TGCAGTGCTAGAGATCGTGTCCTAGCGGGAGGTTCCTACGAGCAGTACTTC
D gene: -; V gene: TRBV5-1; clone size: many; J gene: TRBJ2-7; CDR3 protein: CASSLIGVEDEQYF; CDR3 DNA: TGCGCCAGCAGCTTGATCGGGGTAGAGGACGAGCAGTACTTC
D gene: -; V gene: TRBV7-2; clone size: few; J gene: TRBJ1-1; CDR3 protein: CASSPGGRIGTEAFF; CDR3 DNA: TGTGCCAGCAGCCCTGGGGGCAGAATAGGCACTGAAGCTTTCTTT
D gene: -; V gene: TRBV2; clone size: -; J gene: TRBJ1-5; CDR3 protein: CASSEPGNQPQHF; CDR3 DNA: TGTGCCAGCAGTGAACCAGGGAATCAGCCCCAGCATTTT
D gene: -; V gene: TRBV5-1; clone size: -; J gene: TRBJ2-4; CDR3 protein: CASSGGEIAKNIQYF; CDR3 DNA: TGCGCCAGCAGCGGTGGGGAGATAGCCAAAAACATTCAGTACTTC
D gene: TRBD2; V gene: TRBV12-3/TRBV12-4; clone size: many; J gene: TRBJ2-1; CDR3 protein: CASSLRRGTSGYNEQFF; CDR3 DNA: TGTGCCAGCAGTTTAAGGCGGGGGACTAGCGGCTACAATGAGCAGTTCTTC
D gene: -; V gene: TRBV20-1; clone size: many; J gene: TRBJ2-3; CDR3 protein: CSATRGAFTDTQYF; CDR3 DNA: TGCAGTGCTACCAGAGGGGCCTTCACAGATACGCAGTATTTT
D gene: -; V gene: TRBV20-1; clone size: many; J gene: TRBJ2-1; CDR3 protein: CSARARLSLGGGNEQFF; CDR3 DNA: TGCAGTGCTAGGGCACGTCTCTCCCTAGGGGGGGGGAATGAGCAGTTCTTC
D gene: -; V gene: TRBV3-1; clone size: -; J gene: TRBJ2-5; CDR3 protein: CASCQVGARETQYF; CDR3 DNA: TGTGCCAGCTGCCAAGTAGGGGCTCGGGAGACCCAGTACTTC
D gene: TRBD1; V gene: TRBV29-1; clone size: -; J gene: TRBJ2-1; CDR3 protein: CSVREGAEEQFF; CDR3 DNA: TGCAGCGTCCGTGAGGGGGCCGAAGAGCAGTTCTTC
D gene: TRBD2; V gene: TRBV6-5; clone size: few; J gene: TRBJ2-2; CDR3 protein: CASSYFSGGASGELFF; CDR3 DNA: TGTGCCAGCAGTTATTTCAGCGGGGGGGCCTCCGGGGAGCTGTTTTTT
D gene: -; V gene: TRBV5-1; clone size: many; J gene: TRBJ2-7; CDR3 protein: CASSPRTTQSHEQYF; CDR3 DNA: TGCGCCAGCAGCCCTCGGACTACCCAGTCCCACGAGCAGTACTTC
D gene: -; V gene: TRBV7-9; clone size: many; J gene: TRBJ2-1; CDR3 protein: CASSPKDSHNEQFF; CDR3 DNA: TGTGCCAGCAGCCCAAAGGACAGCCACAATGAGCAGTTCTTC
D gene: -; V gene: TRBV2; clone size: many; J gene: TRBJ2-2; CDR3 protein: CASREQAIRSGELFF; CDR3 DNA: TGTGCCAGCAGAGAACAGGCCATACGCTCCGGGGAGCTGTTTTTT
D gene: -; V gene: TRBV11-2; clone size: -; J gene: TRBJ2-6; CDR3 protein: CASSARQGANVLTF; CDR3 DNA: TGTGCCAGCAGCGCCCGTCAGGGGGCCAACGTCCTGACTTTC
D gene: -; V gene: TRBV5-1; clone size: few; J gene: TRBJ2-7; CDR3 protein: CASSLDQGSEQYF; CDR3 DNA: TGCGCCAGCAGCTTGGATCAGGGGAGCGAGCAGTACTTC
D gene: TRBD1; V gene: TRBV28; clone size: many; J gene: TRBJ2-7; CDR3 protein: CASSLKQGSGYEQYF; CDR3 DNA: TGTGCCAGCAGTTTAAAACAGGGGTCTGGCTACGAGCAGTACTTC
D gene: -; V gene: TRBV7-2; clone size: many; J gene: TRBJ2-7; CDR3 protein: CASSLGYGSYEQYF; CDR3 DNA: TGTGCCAGCAGCTTAGGGTACGGGTCCTACGAGCAGTACTTC
D gene: TRBD2; V gene: TRBV5-1; clone size: many; J gene: TRBJ2-1; CDR3 protein: CASSFELARKGYEQFF; CDR3 DNA: TGCGCCAGCAGCTTCGAACTAGCGAGAAAGGGGTATGAGCAGTTCTTC
D gene: -; V gene: TRBV5-1; clone size: many; J gene: TRBJ2-5; CDR3 protein: CASSLVGLQQETQYF; CDR3 DNA: TGCGCCAGCAGCTTGGTAGGCCTGCAGCAAGAGACCCAGTACTTC
D gene: TRBD1; V gene: TRBV6-5; clone size: many; J gene: TRBJ2-1; CDR3 protein: CASSYSTGAPYNEQFF; CDR3 DNA: TGTGCCAGCAGTTACTCGACAGGGGCACCCTACAATGAGCAGTTCTTC
D gene: TRBD1; V gene: TRBV27; clone size: many; J gene: TRBJ1-2; CDR3 protein: CASRGQGEGYGYTF; CDR3 DNA: TGTGCCAGCAGGGGACAGGGGGAGGGCTATGGCTACACCTTC
D gene: -; V gene: TRBV12-3/TRBV12-4; clone size: many; J gene: TRBJ2-7; CDR3 protein: CASSERGPSEQYF; CDR3 DNA: TGTGCCAGCAGTGAAAGGGGCCCCTCCGAGCAGTACTTC
D gene: -; V gene: TRBV6-2/TRBV6-3; clone size: many; J gene: TRBJ1-1; CDR3 protein: CASGEGSMNTEAFF; CDR3 DNA: TGTGCCAGCGGGGAGGGATCGATGAACACTGAAGCTTTCTTT
D gene: -; V gene: TRBV5-1; clone size: many; J gene: TRBJ2-3; CDR3 protein: CASSLPAGSTDTQYF; CDR3 DNA: TGCGCCAGCAGCTTACCGGCGGGGAGCACAGATACGCAGTATTTT
D gene: -; V gene: TRBV5-1; clone size: many; J gene: TRBJ2-3; CDR3 protein: CASSLDIGNTQYF; CDR3 DNA: TGCGCCAGCAGCTTGGATATCGGGAATACGCAGTATTTT
D gene: -; V gene: TRBV20-1; clone size: many; J gene: TRBJ1-6; CDR3 protein: CSARDRPGVNSPLHF; CDR3 DNA: TGCAGTGCTAGAGATCGGCCAGGTGTCAATTCACCCCTCCACTTT
D gene: -; V gene: TRBV5-1; clone size: -; J gene: TRBJ2-5; CDR3 protein: CASSSMGGGVQETQYF; CDR3 DNA: TGCGCCAGCAGCTCGATGGGGGGCGGGGTACAAGAGACCCAGTACTTC
D gene: TRBD1; V gene: TRBV7-2; clone size: -; J gene: TRBJ2-1; CDR3 protein: CASSLAGTGGYNEQFF; CDR3 DNA: TGTGCCAGCAGCTTAGCGGGGACAGGGGGCTACAATGAGCAGTTCTTC
D gene: TRBD2; V gene: TRBV12-3/TRBV12-4; clone size: many; J gene: TRBJ2-3; CDR3 protein: CASSLLAGVVTDTQYF; CDR3 DNA: TGTGCCAGCAGCTTACTAGCGGGAGTCGTCACAGATACGCAGTATTTT
D gene: -; V gene: TRBV20-1; clone size: many; J gene: TRBJ2-5; CDR3 protein: CSATRDRLQETQYF; CDR3 DNA: TGCAGTGCTACAAGAGACAGACTCCAAGAGACCCAGTACTTC
D gene: TRBD2; V gene: TRBV20-1; clone size: few; J gene: TRBJ2-5; CDR3 protein: CSASFDSGTQETQYF; CDR3 DNA: TGCAGTGCTAGTTTTGATAGCGGGACCCAAGAGACCCAGTACTTC
D gene: TRBD2; V gene: TRBV5-1; clone size: many; J gene: TRBJ2-5; CDR3 protein: CASSYGSGSKETQYF; CDR3 DNA: TGCGCCAGCAGCTACGGGAGCGGGAGTAAAGAGACCCAGTACTTC
D gene: -; V gene: TRBV11-2; clone size: few; J gene: TRBJ1-2; CDR3 protein: CASSPYSAGYTF; CDR3 DNA: TGTGCCAGCAGCCCTTACAGCGCTGGCTACACCTTC
D gene: -; V gene: TRBV7-9; clone size: many; J gene: TRBJ2-2; CDR3 protein: CASSLRHITGELFF; CDR3 DNA: TGTGCCAGCAGCTTAAGGCACATCACCGGGGAGCTGTTTTTT
D gene: -; V gene: TRBV24-1; clone size: many; J gene: TRBJ2-1; CDR3 protein: CATGVSEQFF; CDR3 DNA: TGTGCCACCGGAGTCAGTGAGCAGTTCTTC
D gene: -; V gene: TRBV20-1; clone size: many; J gene: TRBJ2-3; CDR3 protein: CSASPLARSTDTQYF; CDR3 DNA: TGCAGTGCTAGTCCCCTGGCCCGGTCCACAGATACGCAGTATTTT
D gene: TRBD1; V gene: TRBV12-3/TRBV12-4; clone size: few; J gene: TRBJ2-5; CDR3 protein: CASSSTGLRETQYF; CDR3 DNA: TGTGCCAGCAGTTCGACAGGGCTAAGGGAGACCCAGTACTTC
D gene: TRBD1; V gene: TRBV12-3/TRBV12-4; clone size: many; J gene: TRBJ1-2; CDR3 protein: CASSTLHRGGYTF; CDR3 DNA: TGTGCCAGCAGTACCCTTCACAGGGGTGGCTACACCTTC
D gene: -; V gene: TRBV7-2; clone size: -; J gene: TRBJ2-1; CDR3 protein: CASSLEALSIDEQFF; CDR3 DNA: TGTGCCAGCAGCTTAGAGGCCCTCTCGATCGATGAGCAGTTCTTC
D gene: TRBD1; V gene: TRBV18; clone size: few; J gene: TRBJ2-1; CDR3 protein: CASSLRGKGQGGNNEQFF; CDR3 DNA: TGTGCCAGCTCACTACGGGGGAAGGGACAGGGAGGAAACAATGAGCAGTTCTTC
D gene: TRBD2; V gene: TRBV15; clone size: many; J gene: TRBJ2-3; CDR3 protein: CATSRDRGDTDTQYF; CDR3 DNA: TGTGCCACCAGCAGAGATCGGGGGGACACAGATACGCAGTATTTT
D gene: -; V gene: TRBV19; clone size: -; J gene: TRBJ2-7; CDR3 protein: CASSMGFRSYEQYF; CDR3 DNA: TGTGCCAGTAGTATGGGCTTTCGCTCCTACGAGCAGTACTTC
D gene: -; V gene: TRBV5-1; clone size: -; J gene: TRBJ1-1; CDR3 protein: CASSINGDGAFF; CDR3 DNA: TGCGCCAGCAGCATCAACGGAGACGGAGCTTTCTTT
D gene: -; V gene: TRBV12-3/TRBV12-4; clone size: -; J gene: TRBJ2-3; CDR3 protein: CASSLVFRTTFNTDTQYF; CDR3 DNA: TGTGCCAGCAGTTTAGTTTTCCGGACTACATTTAACACAGATACGCAGTATTTT
D gene: -; V gene: TRBV24-1; clone size: many; J gene: TRBJ2-1; CDR3 protein: CATSDGWTAGNEQFF; CDR3 DNA: TGTGCCACCAGTGATGGGTGGACCGCGGGGAATGAGCAGTTCTTC
D gene: TRBD1; V gene: TRBV4-1; clone size: -; J gene: TRBJ2-2; CDR3 protein: CPSRAGQGEPSGELFF; CDR3 DNA: TGCCCCAGCAGGGCCGGACAGGGAGAACCCTCCGGGGAGCTGTTTTTT
D gene: TRBD1; V gene: TRBV7-8; clone size: many; J gene: TRBJ1-5; CDR3 protein: CASSLEPGQGAGQPQHF; CDR3 DNA: TGTGCCAGCAGCCTAGAGCCGGGACAGGGGGCTGGTCAGCCCCAGCATTTT